The 27 T cell receptor beta chains reported below all come from one sample, sequenced in a study of T cell responses to AZD1222 COVID-19 vaccine. Profiled with immunoSEQ multiplex PCR; TCRdb holds only in-frame clones, not every one. Of tens of thousands of clones in the sample, approximately 87% were seen once. The sequencing here drew on peripheral blood, taken on day 0 of MenACWY control vaccination. All receptors come from an adult in good health.

This clone was observed a few times. The chain couples TRBV30 to TRBJ2-3, with 7 nucleotides matching TRBD2. Germline CDR1 and CDR2: GTSNPN and SVGIG (reference sequence). The CDR3 covers 15 residues. V trimming: 1 base; J trimming: 0 bases; junction bases outside the gene matches: 4. The CDR3 nucleotides are TGTGCCTGGAGTGGGGGTAGCGGGAGCACAGATACGCAGTATTTT. This encodes CAWSGGSGSTDTQYF.

This clone has only one observation. The rearrangement joins TRBV3-1 (or the pseudogene TRBV3-2) to TRBJ2-7; a weak D match, TRBD2 (5 bases). V was cut by 4 bases and J by 2 bases, with 9 bases left in between. The germline CDR1 and CDR2 sequences are LGHDT and YNNKEL (reference sequence). The CDR3 consists of 13 residues. CDR3 nucleotide sequence: TGTGCCAGCAGCCCCCGGGAAACCTACGAGCAGTACTTC. Translating gives CASSPRETYEQYF.

The chain links TRBV13 to TRBJ2-4; no definite D call. Trimming cost V 6 bases and J 0 bases, with 15 bases left between them. The CDR3 contains 16 residues. Germline CDR1 is PRHDT and CDR2 is FYEKMQ (reference sequence). As DNA, the CDR3 is TGTGCCAGCAGTTCAAGCCAGACCTTAGCCAAAAACATTCAGTACTTC. Residues: CASSSSQTLAKNIQYF.

The gene calls are TRBV30 and TRBJ2-3; TRBD2 matches 13 bases. With V trimmed by 5 bases and J by 4 bases, 6 bases remained unmatched. CDR1 and CDR2 from the germline V gene are GTSNPN and SVGIG (reference sequence). There are 15 residues in the CDR3. The CDR3 is CAWDLGLAGADTQYF. In DNA form, the CDR3 reads TGTGCCTGGGACCTCGGACTAGCGGGAGCAGATACGCAGTATTTT.

The rearrangement uses TRBV6-5 and TRBJ1-1, with D perhaps matching TRBD1 (5 bases). The germline V gene has CDR1 MNHEY and CDR2 SVGAGI. The V and J ends lost 8 bases and 5 bases respectively, with 18 bases between them. The CDR3 runs to 14 residues. CDR3 nucleotides: TGTGCCAGCCGGGGGGAGGGGCGGGCAACTGAAGCTTTCTTT. It specifies CASRGEGRATEAFF.

The chain couples TRBV4-3 to TRBJ2-7; 8 bases agree with TRBD1. This CDR3 spans 17 amino acids. V shed 0 bases and J 5 bases; nucleotides not matched to a gene: 12. In germline, CDR1 is LGHNA, CDR2 YSLEER. For the CDR3, the DNA is TGCGCCAGCAGCCAAGATCTGGGATGGGCAGGGGGCGACGAGCAGTACTTC. Protein sequence: CASSQDLGWAGGDEQYF.

The chain is built from TRBV6-6 and TRBJ2-7; the D gene could be TRBD1 or TRBD2 (5 bases each). Trimming shortened V by 6 bases and J by 2 bases, and 17 bases separated the two germline ends. The CDR3 is 15 amino acids. CDR1 is MNHNY and CDR2 is SVGAGI in the germline V gene (reference sequence). The CDR3 loop is CASSSQEGLAYEQYF. DNA of the CDR3: TGTGCCAGCAGCTCCCAAGAGGGGCTTGCCTACGAGCAGTACTTC.

The chain uses TRBV2 and TRBJ2-7; no clear D gene. Trimming removed 2 bases at V and 4 bases at J, with 6 bases between. The CDR3 is 12 amino acids. The germline CDR1 and CDR2 sequences are SNHLY and FYNNEI. CDR3 protein: CASSERLYEQYF. The CDR3 bases are TGTGCCAGCAGTGAACGTCTATACGAGCAGTACTTC.

This rearrangement joins TRBV18 to TRBJ2-3; the D is unclear. Germline CDR1 KGHSH, CDR2 LQKENI. The CDR3 contains 13 residues. V shed 6 bases and J shed 3 bases, with 10 bases lying between them. The CDR3: CASSPPLTDTQYF. DNA for the CDR3: TGTGCCAGCTCCCCCCCCTTGACAGATACGCAGTATTTT. The entire variable domain, with the rest obtained from reference TRBV18 and TRBJ2-3, is as follows: NAGVMQNPRHLVRRRGQEARLRCSPMKGHSHVYWYRQLPEEGLKFMVYLQKENIIDESGMPKERFSAEFPKEGPSILRIQQVVRGDSAAYFCASSPPLTDTQYFGPGTRLTVL.

This rearrangement joins TRBV21-1 to TRBJ2-3; no DNA check was done on the table's D call, TRBD2. TRBV21-1 is deemed a pseudogene. This CDR3 comprises 17 residues. CDR3 protein: CASSKAPLAGTTDTQYF. The DNA for the CDR3 is TGTGCCAGCAGCAAAGCCCCTCTAGCGGGGACTACAGATACGCAGTATTTT.

J is TRBJ2-3 and V is TRBV7-6; 11 nucleotides match TRBD2. This CDR3 is 17 amino acids long. V shed 8 bases and J 0 bases; nucleotides not matched to a gene: 10. Germline CDR1 and CDR2: SGHVS and FNYEAQ. The CDR3 reads CASRRTSGSYSTDTQYF. CDR3 in DNA: TGTGCCAGCCGCCGTACTAGCGGGAGTTACAGCACAGATACGCAGTATTTT.

The CDR3 DNA follows: TGTGCCAGCAGCCAAGACTCTTCCCGTTCCTACGAGCAGTACTTC. As protein: CASSQDSSRSYEQYF. The chain recombines TRBV3-1 (or the pseudogene TRBV3-2) with TRBJ2-7; D gene unclear. V lost 0 bases to trimming and J lost 1 base, with 10 bases between them. This CDR3 has 15 residues. Germline V gene lookup returns CDR1 LGHDT and CDR2 YNNKEL (reference sequence).

CDR3 in amino acids: CASSQGMGQPQHF. CDR3 coding DNA: TGTGCCAGCAGCCAAGGGATGGGGCAGCCCCAGCATTTT. The V gene is TRBV4-2, the J gene TRBJ1-5; no clear D gene. Germline CDR1 LGHNA, CDR2 YNFKEQ. The CDR3 is 13 amino acids. V was clipped by 1 base and J by 7 bases, with 8 bases between them.

The rearrangement uses TRBV10-1 and TRBJ2-7; TRBD2 aligns across 11 bases. Germline trimming cut 5 bases from V and 4 bases from J; bases unmatched to any gene: 1. CDR1 WNHNN and CDR2 SYGVQD come from the germline V gene (reference sequence). CDR3 length: 13 amino acids. This chain's CDR3 is CASSPSGRYEQYF. Written as DNA, the CDR3 is TGCGCCAGCAGTCCTAGCGGGAGGTACGAGCAGTACTTC.

The chain couples TRBV27 to TRBJ2-5; 7 bases align to TRBD2. The trim removed 2 bases at V and 4 bases at J, leaving 10 bases unmatched. The CDR3 is 16 amino acids. Germline loops: CDR1 MNHEY, CDR2 SMNVEV (reference sequence). The CDR3 reads CASSLRGVWEGETQYF. CDR3 bases: TGTGCCAGCAGTTTACGGGGGGTATGGGAAGGAGAGACCCAGTACTTC.

The count of this clone is one. V is TRBV6-2 or TRBV6-3 and J is TRBJ2-1, with D unresolved. CDR3 size: 12 residues. V lost 6 bases and J 4 bases, leaving 7 bases between the germline ends. In germline, CDR1 is MNHEY, CDR2 SVGEGT. CDR3 amino acids: CASSFEYNEQFF. The CDR3 DNA reads TGTGCCAGCAGCTTCGAATACAATGAGCAGTTCTTC.

V usage is TRBV14 and J usage is TRBJ1-6; D is unclear. V lost 4 bases and J lost 1, with 11 bases in between. The V gene's germline CDR1 is SGHDN and CDR2 FVKESK. The CDR3 extends over 16 amino acids. CDR3 in DNA: TGTGCCAGCAGCCTTTTGGCACGGTCCTATAATTCACCCCTCCACTTT. It is translated as CASSLLARSYNSPLHF. The full variable domain, with the rest looked up from reference TRBV14 and TRBJ1-6, is EAGVTQFPSHSVIEKGQTVTLRCDPISGHDNLYWYRRVMGKEIKFLLHFVKESKQDESGMPNNRFLAERTGGTYSTLKVQPAELEDSGVYFCASSLLARSYNSPLHFGNGTRLTVT.

The gene calls are TRBV6-5 and TRBJ1-1, with 10 bases aligning to TRBD1. The V gene end was trimmed by 6 bases and the J gene end by 1 base; junction bases not matched to a gene: 2. This CDR3 is built from 14 residues. The germline gives CDR1 MNHEY, CDR2 SVGAGI. The CDR3 reads CASSRTGGNTEAFF. As DNA, the CDR3 is TGTGCCAGCAGCCGGACAGGGGGGAACACTGAAGCTTTCTTT.

The chain uses TRBV7-2 and TRBJ1-5; TRBD1 might be the D (6 bases). This CDR3 is built from 15 residues. Germline V gene sequence: CDR1 SGHTA, CDR2 FQGNSA. Trimming left V 3 bases short and J 0 bases short, with 9 bases between. CDR3 nucleotide sequence: TGTGCCAGCAGCTTGAACAGGGTTAGCAATCAGCCCCAGCATTTT. Its protein product is CASSLNRVSNQPQHF.

This clone has only one observation. The CDR3 nucleotides are TGTGCCAGCAGCTCATTACAGGCGAACTATGGCTACACCTTC. Residues: CASSSLQANYGYTF. This chain links TRBV5-4 with TRBJ1-2; D may be TRBD1 (5 bases). Trimming pared 3 bases from V and 2 bases from J, leaving 11 bases between. Germline lookup yields CDR1 SGHNT and CDR2 YYREEE (reference sequence). The CDR3 has 14 residues.

CDR3 region: CASSPGGNSPLHF. The CDR3 region has the DNA TGTGCCAGCAGCCCAGGGGGGAATTCACCCCTCCACTTT. The rearrangement joins TRBV14 to TRBJ1-6, with 7 nucleotides matching TRBD1. The CDR3 consists of 13 residues. Germline CDR1 is SGHDN and CDR2 is FVKESK. V was pared by 4 bases and J by 7 bases, with 1 base of the junction left unmatched.

V gene TRBV9 combines with J gene TRBJ2-1, with a weak D call TRBD2 (6 bases). The CDR3 sequence is 16 residues long. CDR1 is SGDLS and CDR2 is YYNGEE in the germline V gene. V gave up 3 bases and J gave up 7 bases, with 20 bases separating them. CDR3 DNA sequence: TGTGCCAGCAGCGCCCAGACTAGGAGGGAGTTTAATGAGCAGTTCTTC. Translation gives CASSAQTRREFNEQFF.

The genes are TRBV2 and TRBJ1-1; TRBD1 matches 7 bases. CDR3 size: 15 residues. Germline trimming cut 8 bases from V and 5 bases from J; bases unmatched to any gene: 14. CDR1 and CDR2 from the germline V gene are SNHLY and FYNNEI. CDR3 sequence reads: CASFFSRQGDTEAFF. CDR3 nucleotide sequence: TGTGCCAGCTTCTTTTCGCGACAGGGCGATACTGAAGCTTTCTTT.

In nucleotides, the CDR3 is TGTGCCAGCAGTGAAGACCGAGGTAGCAATCAGCCCCAGCATTTT. Translation: CASSEDRGSNQPQHF. This sequence joins TRBV6-1 and TRBJ1-5; D is undetermined. The CDR3 totals 15 residues. V was trimmed by 1 base and J by 0 bases, leaving 7 bases between them. Looked up from germline, CDR1 is MNHNS and CDR2 is SASEGT.

The chain carries TRBV10-3 and TRBJ1-2, with D unresolved. The V gene's germline CDR1 is ENHRY and CDR2 SYGVKD. This CDR3 is 15 amino acids long. V was clipped by 6 bases and J by 0 bases, with 14 bases between them. For the CDR3, the DNA is TGTGCCATCAGCGAGCGGGATTTCGCTAACTATGGCTACACCTTC. Protein: CAISERDFANYGYTF.

The genes are TRBV6-1 and TRBJ1-2; weak D call: TRBD1 (5 bases). CDR1 is MNHNS, CDR2 SASEGT, per germline. The CDR3 length is 15 residues. V lost 3 bases to trimming and J lost 5 bases, with 16 bases between them. In DNA form, the CDR3 reads TGTGCCAGCAGTGAGTTCGGGGGGGAAGGGTATGGCTACACCTTC. Its protein is CASSEFGGEGYGYTF.

The chain recombines TRBV6-5 with TRBJ1-1; D not certain. This CDR3 comprises 11 residues. The ends were cut back, 7 bases at V and 9 bases at J, with 12 bases in the middle. Germline-derived CDR1 and CDR2 are MNHEY and SVGAGI. The CDR3 reads CASTNREKAFF. CDR3 sequence (DNA): TGTGCCAGCACAAACCGGGAGAAAGCTTTCTTT.